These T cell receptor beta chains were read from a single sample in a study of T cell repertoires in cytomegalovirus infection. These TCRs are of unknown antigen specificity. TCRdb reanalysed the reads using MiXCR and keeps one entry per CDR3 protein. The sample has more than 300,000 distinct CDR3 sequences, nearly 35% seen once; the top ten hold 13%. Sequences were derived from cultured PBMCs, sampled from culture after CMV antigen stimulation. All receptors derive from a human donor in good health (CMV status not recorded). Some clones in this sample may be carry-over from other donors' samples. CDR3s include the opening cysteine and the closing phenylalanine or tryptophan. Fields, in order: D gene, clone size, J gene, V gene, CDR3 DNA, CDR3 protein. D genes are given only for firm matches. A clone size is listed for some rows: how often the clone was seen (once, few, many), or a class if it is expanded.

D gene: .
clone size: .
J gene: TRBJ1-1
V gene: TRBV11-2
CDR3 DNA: TGTGCCAGCAGCTTAGCCCAGTACACTGAAGCTTTCTTT
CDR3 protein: CASSLAQYTEAFF

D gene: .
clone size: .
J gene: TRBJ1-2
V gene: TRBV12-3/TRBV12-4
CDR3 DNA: TGTGCCAGCAGTTTGATTGCAGGGACCCATGGCTACACCTTC
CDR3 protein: CASSLIAGTHGYTF

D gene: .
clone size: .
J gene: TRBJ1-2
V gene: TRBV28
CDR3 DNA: TGTGCCAGCAGTTTCGACGGCCCCTATGGCTACACCTTC
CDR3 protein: CASSFDGPYGYTF

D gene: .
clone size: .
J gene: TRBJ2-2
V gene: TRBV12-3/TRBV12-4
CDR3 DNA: TGTGCCAGCAGCGCCGGCCACACCACCGGGGAGCTGTTTTTT
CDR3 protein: CASSAGHTTGELFF

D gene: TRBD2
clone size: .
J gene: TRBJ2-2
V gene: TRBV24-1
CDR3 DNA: TGTGCCACCAGAGAGGGACTAGCGGGAGGCAACACCGGGGAGCTGTTTTTT
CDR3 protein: CATREGLAGGNTGELFF

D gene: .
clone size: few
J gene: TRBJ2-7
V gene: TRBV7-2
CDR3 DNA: TGTGCCAGCAGCTTAGATTTCTACGAGCAGTACTTC
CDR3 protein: CASSLDFYEQYF

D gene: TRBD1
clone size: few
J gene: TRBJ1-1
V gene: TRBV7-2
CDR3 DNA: TGTGCCAGCAGCCCGCAGGGGGGAATGAACACTGAAGCTTTCTTT
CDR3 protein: CASSPQGGMNTEAFF

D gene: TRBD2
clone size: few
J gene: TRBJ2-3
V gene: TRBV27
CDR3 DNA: TGTGCCAGCAGAGGGGCCGGGACGGAGAGCCGGGACTACCTCACAGATACGCAGTATTTT
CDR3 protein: CASRGAGTESRDYLTDTQYF

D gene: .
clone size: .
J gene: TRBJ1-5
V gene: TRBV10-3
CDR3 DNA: TGTGCCATCAGTGAGTACCAGACTAGCAATCAGCCCCAGCATTTT
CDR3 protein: CAISEYQTSNQPQHF

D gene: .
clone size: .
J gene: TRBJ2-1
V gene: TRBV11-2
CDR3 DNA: TGTGCCAGCAGCTTAGTTTTGGAAACCTCCTACAATGAGCAGTTCTTC
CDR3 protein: CASSLVLETSYNEQFF

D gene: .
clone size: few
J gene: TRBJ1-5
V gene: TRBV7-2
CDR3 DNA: TGTGCCAGCAGCTTAGTGGCAGGGGCCGACAATCAGCCCCAGCATTTT
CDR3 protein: CASSLVAGADNQPQHF

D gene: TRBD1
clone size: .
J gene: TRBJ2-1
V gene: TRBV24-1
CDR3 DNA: TGTGCCACCAGTGATTCCCCGGGACAGGGGGCAGCCTACAATGAGCAGTTCTTC
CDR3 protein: CATSDSPGQGAAYNEQFF

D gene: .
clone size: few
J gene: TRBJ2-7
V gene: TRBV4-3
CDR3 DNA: TGCGCCAGCAGCCAAGATAGAACAGCGCGAACCTACGAGCAGTACTTC
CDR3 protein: CASSQDRTARTYEQYF

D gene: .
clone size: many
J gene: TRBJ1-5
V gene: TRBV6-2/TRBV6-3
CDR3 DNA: TGTGCCAGCAGTTACAGGGTGGGCAATCAGCCCCAGCATTTT
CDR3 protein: CASSYRVGNQPQHF

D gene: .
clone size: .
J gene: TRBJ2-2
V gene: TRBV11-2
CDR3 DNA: TGTGCCAGCACCCAAGGGGGGCTGGGTACCGGGGAGCTGTTTTTT
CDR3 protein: CASTQGGLGTGELFF

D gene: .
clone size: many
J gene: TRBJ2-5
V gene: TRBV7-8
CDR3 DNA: TGTGCCAGCAGCTTAGGAGGGGTTCCAGGGGCCCAGTACTTC
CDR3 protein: CASSLGGVPGAQYF

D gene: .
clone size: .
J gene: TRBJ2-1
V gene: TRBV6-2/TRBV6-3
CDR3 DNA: TGTGCCAGCAGTTACTCGACCCTCCTGAGCGGAGGGAAGTACAATGAGCAGTTCTTC
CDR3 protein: CASSYSTLLSGGKYNEQFF

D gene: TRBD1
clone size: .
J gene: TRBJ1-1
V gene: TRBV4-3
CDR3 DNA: TGCGCCAGCAGCCAAGATGGGACAGGGGCAGGTGAAGCTTTCTTT
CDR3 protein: CASSQDGTGAGEAFF

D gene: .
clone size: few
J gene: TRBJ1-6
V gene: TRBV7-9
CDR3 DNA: TGTGCCAGCAGCCCAGCCGGGACCTTTAATTCACCCCTCCACTTT
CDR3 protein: CASSPAGTFNSPLHF

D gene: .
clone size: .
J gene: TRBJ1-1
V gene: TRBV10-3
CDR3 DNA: TGTGCCATCAGTGGCGGCGGGGGATATACTGAAGCTTTCTTT
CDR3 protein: CAISGGGGYTEAFF

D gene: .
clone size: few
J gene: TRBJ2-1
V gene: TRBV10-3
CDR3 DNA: TGTGCCATCAGTAGGAGGGAGGAGCTCAATGAGCAGTTCTTC
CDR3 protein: CAISRREELNEQFF

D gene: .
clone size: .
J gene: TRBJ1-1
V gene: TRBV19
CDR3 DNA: TGTGCCAGTAGTATTCCGGGGGCGGTACGTTCGACTGAAGCTTTCTTT
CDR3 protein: CASSIPGAVRSTEAFF

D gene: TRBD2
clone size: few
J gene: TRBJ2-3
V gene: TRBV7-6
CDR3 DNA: TGTGCCAGCAGCTTAGCAGTATTAGATCGGGAGGTTCCAGATACGCAGTATTTT
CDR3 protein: CASSLAVLDREVPDTQYF

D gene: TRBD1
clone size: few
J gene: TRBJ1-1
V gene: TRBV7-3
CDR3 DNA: TGTGCCAGCAGCTTATATCCGATTGGGGATGCCGGGACAGGGAACACTGAAGCTTTCTTT
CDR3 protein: CASSLYPIGDAGTGNTEAFF

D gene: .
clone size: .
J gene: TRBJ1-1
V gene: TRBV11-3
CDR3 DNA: TGTGCCAGCAGCCCGCAAGGTCCTGAAGCTTTCTTT
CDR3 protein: CASSPQGPEAFF